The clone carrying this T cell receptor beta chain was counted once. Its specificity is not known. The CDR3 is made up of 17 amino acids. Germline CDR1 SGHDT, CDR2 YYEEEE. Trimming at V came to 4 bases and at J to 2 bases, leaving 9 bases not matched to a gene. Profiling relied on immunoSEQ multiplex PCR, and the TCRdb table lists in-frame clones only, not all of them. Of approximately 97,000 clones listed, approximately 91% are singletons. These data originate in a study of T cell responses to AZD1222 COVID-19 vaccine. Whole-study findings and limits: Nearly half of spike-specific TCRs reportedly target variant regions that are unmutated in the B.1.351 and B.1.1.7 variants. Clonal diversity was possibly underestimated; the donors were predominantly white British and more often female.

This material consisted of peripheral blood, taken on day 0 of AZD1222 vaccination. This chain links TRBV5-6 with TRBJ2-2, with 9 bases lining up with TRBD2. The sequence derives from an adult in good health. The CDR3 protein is CASSLRLAELNTGELFF. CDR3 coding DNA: TGTGCCAGCAGCCTTCGACTAGCGGAGTTAAACACCGGGGAGCTGTTTTTT.